This is a list of T cell receptor beta chains from one sample in a study of CD8+CD57+ T cells in acquired aplastic anemia. One entry per CDR3 protein, called by TCRdb with MiXCR from the reads. The table includes about 160,000 distinct CDR3 sequences, less than 60% detected once. Sequencing was done on a sample of sorted CD4+, CD8+, or CD8+CD57+ T cells (not recorded which) from PBMCs. Receptor source: a human donor with aplastic anemia. CDR3s include the opening cysteine and the closing phenylalanine or tryptophan. The order of the fields is J gene, V gene, clone size, D gene, CDR3 DNA, CDR3 protein. D genes are given only for firm matches. Clone sizes are given selectively: once, few, many, or a class where the clone is expanded.

J: TRBJ2-5; V: TRBV29-1; size: many; D: TRBD2; DNA: TGCAGCGTTGACGCTTGGGGGGGGAAGGGAGAAGAAGAGACCCAGTACTTC; CDR3: CSVDAWGGKGEEETQYF
J: TRBJ1-1; V: TRBV25-1; size: .; D: TRBD1; DNA: TGTGCCAGCGGGACCGGGACAGGGGGCAAGAAGACTGAAGCTTTCTTT; CDR3: CASGTGTGGKKTEAFF
J: TRBJ2-5; V: TRBV12-3/TRBV12-4; size: many; D: .; DNA: TGTGCCAGCAGTTTTTTTCTAGGTGAAGAGACCCAGTACTTC; CDR3: CASSFFLGEETQYF
J: TRBJ2-7; V: TRBV11-2; size: .; D: TRBD1; DNA: TGTGCCAGCAGCTTAGCGGGACAGGGATACTTC; CDR3: CASSLAGQGYF
J: TRBJ1-3; V: TRBV6-1; size: .; D: .; DNA: TGTGCCAGCGACACTTCTGGAAACACCATATATTTT; CDR3: CASDTSGNTIYF
J: TRBJ2-3; V: TRBV6-5; size: .; D: .; DNA: TGTGCCAGCAGTTACTCCCCTGGGAGGACAGATAAGCAGTATTTT; CDR3: CASSYSPGRTDKQYF
J: TRBJ1-1; V: TRBV25-1; size: many; D: TRBD1; DNA: TGTGCCAGCAGTGATCGGACAGGGAACACTGAAGCTTTCTTT; CDR3: CASSDRTGNTEAFF
J: TRBJ2-7; V: TRBV19; size: many; D: .; DNA: TGTGCCAGTAGTATAGTGGGGCATCACTCCTACGAGCAGTACTTC; CDR3: CASSIVGHHSYEQYF
J: TRBJ1-6; V: TRBV11-2; size: few; D: .; DNA: TGTGCCAGCAGCCCCACGTTGAATTCACCCCTCCACTTT; CDR3: CASSPTLNSPLHF
J: TRBJ2-5; V: TRBV20-1; size: .; D: TRBD2; DNA: TGCAGTGCTTGGGGGGGACTAACGCGGCAGGAGACCCAGTACTTC; CDR3: CSAWGGLTRQETQYF
J: TRBJ1-3; V: TRBV7-9; size: few; D: TRBD1; DNA: TGTGCCAGCATCCAGAGTGGGACAGCGCTCTATTTT; CDR3: CASIQSGTALYF
J: TRBJ2-1; V: TRBV12-3/TRBV12-4; size: many; D: .; DNA: TGTGCCAGCAGTTTCAGGTCTGGCGGGCTCAATGAGCAGTTCTTC; CDR3: CASSFRSGGLNEQFF
J: TRBJ1-6; V: TRBV20-1; size: many; D: .; DNA: TGCAGTGCTATCGGCAGTGTCGATAATTCACCCCTCCACTTT; CDR3: CSAIGSVDNSPLHF
J: TRBJ1-2; V: TRBV20-1; size: .; D: TRBD1; DNA: TGCAGTGGACATGGACAGGGAGGGAACTATGGCTACACCTTC; CDR3: CSGHGQGGNYGYTF
J: TRBJ2-3; V: TRBV24-1; size: many; D: .; DNA: TGTGCCACCAGTGACCGACGGGTTAGCACAGATACGCAGTATTTT; CDR3: CATSDRRVSTDTQYF
J: TRBJ2-1; V: TRBV5-1; size: many; D: .; DNA: TGCGCCAGCACTCTATCGGACAAAATGTACAATGAGCAGTTCTTC; CDR3: CASTLSDKMYNEQFF
J: TRBJ2-7; V: TRBV5-1; size: .; D: TRBD2; DNA: TGCGCCAGCAGCTTGCCTAGCGGGGTCTACGAGCAGTACTTC; CDR3: CASSLPSGVYEQYF
J: TRBJ2-7; V: TRBV2; size: many; D: TRBD2; DNA: TGTGCCAGCAGTGGATCTCTAGCGGGACTTTCCTACGAGCAGTACTTC; CDR3: CASSGSLAGLSYEQYF
J: TRBJ2-7; V: TRBV20-1; size: .; D: TRBD1; DNA: TGCAGTGCTTGGGACAGAGAGGCCTACGAGCAGTACTTC; CDR3: CSAWDREAYEQYF
J: TRBJ2-1; V: TRBV6-1; size: .; D: TRBD2; DNA: TGTGCCAGCAGCTTAGCTAGCGGGGAATACAATGAGCAGTTCTTC; CDR3: CASSLASGEYNEQFF
J: TRBJ1-5; V: TRBV6-1; size: few; D: .; DNA: TGTGCCAGCAAACATCTATCCAGGGGTGGGAAATTTCAGCCCCAGCATTTT; CDR3: CASKHLSRGGKFQPQHF
J: TRBJ1-6; V: TRBV5-6; size: once; D: TRBD1; DNA: TGTGCCAGCAGCCCACAACCGGGGACAGTTTCCAATTCACCCCTCCACTTT; CDR3: CASSPQPGTVSNSPLHF
J: TRBJ1-4; V: TRBV24-1; size: once; D: .; DNA: TGTGCCACCCCCAGGGTACCAACTAATGAAAAACTGTTTTTT; CDR3: CATPRVPTNEKLFF
J: TRBJ2-2; V: TRBV7-8; size: .; D: .; DNA: TGTGCCAGCAGCCCACGGAGGATAACCGGGGAGCTGTTTTTT; CDR3: CASSPRRITGELFF
J: TRBJ2-7; V: TRBV2; size: few; D: .; DNA: TGTGCCAGCAGCTTATACGGGAGCGACGAGCAGTACTTC; CDR3: CASSLYGSDEQYF
J: TRBJ1-1; V: TRBV24-1; size: .; D: .; DNA: TGTGCCACCAGTGAAGATGACACGAACACTGAAGCTTTCTTT; CDR3: CATSEDDTNTEAFF
J: TRBJ2-7; V: TRBV20-1; size: .; D: .; DNA: TGCAGTGCTCGCGGGACATCTCGGGGCGAGCAGTACTTC; CDR3: CSARGTSRGEQYF
J: TRBJ1-1; V: TRBV5-5; size: many; D: .; DNA: TGTGCCAGCAGCTTGGGACACTTTAACACTGAAGCTTTCTTT; CDR3: CASSLGHFNTEAFF
J: TRBJ1-5; V: TRBV25-1; size: .; D: .; DNA: TGTGCCAGCGGGGGGGATGAGGCCCCGGGTCAGCCCCAGCATTTT; CDR3: CASGGDEAPGQPQHF
J: TRBJ1-5; V: TRBV19; size: many; D: .; DNA: TGTGCCAGTAGTTCTCGACCCGATCAGCCCCAGCATTTT; CDR3: CASSSRPDQPQHF
J: TRBJ2-7; V: TRBV5-5; size: many; D: TRBD1; DNA: TGTGCCAGCAGCCGACAGGGGAGCCACGAGCAGTACTTC; CDR3: CASSRQGSHEQYF
J: TRBJ1-2; V: TRBV7-9; size: .; D: .; DNA: TGTGCCAGCAGCCCTGGGACGAACAATGGCTACACCTTC; CDR3: CASSPGTNNGYTF
J: TRBJ1-3; V: TRBV7-9; size: .; D: .; DNA: TGTGCCAGCAGCTTATGGGGGGAGCCTGGAAACACCATATATTTT; CDR3: CASSLWGEPGNTIYF
J: TRBJ2-3; V: TRBV9; size: many; D: .; DNA: TGTGCCAGCAAGGAGCTAGCGTCGAGCACAGATACGCAGTATTTT; CDR3: CASKELASSTDTQYF
J: TRBJ2-6; V: TRBV6-1; size: once; D: TRBD1; DNA: TGTGCCAGCAGTGAAATCACGGGATGGCGTAGGCAGGGGGCCCTTCTCGCTGGGGCCAACGTCCTGACTTTC; CDR3: CASSEITGWRRQGALLAGANVLTF
J: TRBJ1-1; V: TRBV19; size: .; D: .; DNA: TGTGCCAGTAGTATGGGGACTGAAGCTTTCTTT; CDR3: CASSMGTEAFF
J: TRBJ2-7; V: TRBV7-9; size: .; D: TRBD1; DNA: TGTGCCAGCAGAAGACAGGGACCCTTTTACGAGCAGTACTTC; CDR3: CASRRQGPFYEQYF
J: TRBJ2-5; V: TRBV20-1; size: many; D: TRBD1; DNA: TGCAGTGCCTACGACCGGGACAGGGTGGGAGAGACCCAGTACTTC; CDR3: CSAYDRDRVGETQYF
J: TRBJ2-5; V: TRBV2; size: .; D: .; DNA: TGTGCCAGCGCCCGGGGGAACCAAGAGACCCAGTACTTC; CDR3: CASARGNQETQYF
J: TRBJ2-5; V: TRBV10-3; size: few; D: .; DNA: TGTGCCATCAGTGAGTCGGACGGCAAGGAGACCCAGTACTTC; CDR3: CAISESDGKETQYF
J: TRBJ2-1; V: TRBV25-1; size: .; D: TRBD2; DNA: TGTGCCAGCAGTCGGACTAGCGGGAGGGCCGATGAGCAGTTCTTC; CDR3: CASSRTSGRADEQFF